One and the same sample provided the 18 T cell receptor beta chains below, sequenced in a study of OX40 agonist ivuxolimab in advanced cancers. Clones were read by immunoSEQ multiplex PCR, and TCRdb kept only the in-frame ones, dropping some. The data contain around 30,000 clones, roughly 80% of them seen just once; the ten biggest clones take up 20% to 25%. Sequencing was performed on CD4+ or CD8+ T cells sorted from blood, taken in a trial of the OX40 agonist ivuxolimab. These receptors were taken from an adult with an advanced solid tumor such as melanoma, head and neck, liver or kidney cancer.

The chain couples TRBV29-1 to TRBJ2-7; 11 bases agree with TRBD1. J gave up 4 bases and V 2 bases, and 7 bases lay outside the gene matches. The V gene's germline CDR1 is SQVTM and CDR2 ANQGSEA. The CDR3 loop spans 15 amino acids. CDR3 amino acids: CSVEIGQGAQYEQYF. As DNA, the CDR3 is TGCAGCGTTGAAATCGGACAGGGGGCGCAGTACGAGCAGTACTTC.

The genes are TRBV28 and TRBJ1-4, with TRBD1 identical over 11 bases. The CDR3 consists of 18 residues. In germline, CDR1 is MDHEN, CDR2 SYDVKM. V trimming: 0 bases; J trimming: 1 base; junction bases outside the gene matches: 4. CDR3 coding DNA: TGTGCCAGCAGTTTATGGGGACAGGGGGGGGTAACTAATGAAAAACTGTTTTTT. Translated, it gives CASSLWGQGGVTNEKLFF.

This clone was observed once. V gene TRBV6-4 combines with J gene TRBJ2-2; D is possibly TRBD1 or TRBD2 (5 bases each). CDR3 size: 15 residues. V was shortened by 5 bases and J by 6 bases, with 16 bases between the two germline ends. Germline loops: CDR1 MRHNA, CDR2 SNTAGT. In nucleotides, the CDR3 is TGTGCCAGCAGTCGGGACCCAGGATGGGCCGGGGAGCTGTTTTTT. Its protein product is CASSRDPGWAGELFF.

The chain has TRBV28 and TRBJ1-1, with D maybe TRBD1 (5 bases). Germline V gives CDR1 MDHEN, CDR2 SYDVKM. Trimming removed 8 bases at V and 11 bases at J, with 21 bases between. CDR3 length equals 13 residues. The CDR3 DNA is TGTGCCAGCTCACCAGGGACGGCCCTTGATGCTTTCTTT. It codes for CASSPGTALDAFF.

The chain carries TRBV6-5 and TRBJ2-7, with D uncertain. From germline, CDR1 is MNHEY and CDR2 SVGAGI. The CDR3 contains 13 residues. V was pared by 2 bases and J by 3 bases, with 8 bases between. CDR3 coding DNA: TGTGCCAGCAGTTACCGCAGAAACTACGAGCAGTACTTC. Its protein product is CASSYRRNYEQYF.

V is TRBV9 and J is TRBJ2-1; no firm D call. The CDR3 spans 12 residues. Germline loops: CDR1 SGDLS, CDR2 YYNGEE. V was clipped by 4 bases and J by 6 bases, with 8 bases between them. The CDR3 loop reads CASSSRSNEQFF. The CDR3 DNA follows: TGTGCCAGCAGCTCCCGAAGCAATGAGCAGTTCTTC. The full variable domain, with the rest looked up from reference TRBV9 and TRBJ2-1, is DSGVTQTPKHLITATGQRVTLRCSPRSGDLSVYWYQQSLDQGLQFLIQYYNGEERAKGNILERFSAQQFPDLHSELNLSSLELGDSALYFCASSSRSNEQFFGPGTRLTVL.

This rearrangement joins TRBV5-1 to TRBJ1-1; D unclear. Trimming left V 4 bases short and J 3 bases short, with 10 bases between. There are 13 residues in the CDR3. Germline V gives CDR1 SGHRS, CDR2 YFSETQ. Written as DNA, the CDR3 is TGCGCCAGCAGCCCCCATGGGGACACTGAAGCTTTCTTT. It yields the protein CASSPHGDTEAFF.

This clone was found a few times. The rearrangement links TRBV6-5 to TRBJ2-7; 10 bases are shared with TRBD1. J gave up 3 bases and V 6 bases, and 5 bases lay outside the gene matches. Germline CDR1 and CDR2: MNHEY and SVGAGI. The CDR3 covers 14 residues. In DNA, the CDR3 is TGTGCCAGCAGCCCTGGACAGGGGGGCTACGAGCAGTACTTC. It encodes CASSPGQGGYEQYF.

The DNA of the CDR3 is TGTGCCAGCAGCGAGGGGGGACAGCCTGGGTACGAGCAGTACTTC. Its protein product is CASSEGGQPGYEQYF. The rearrangement joins TRBV9 to TRBJ2-7, with D possibly being TRBD1 (7 bases). The germline V gene encodes CDR1 SGDLS and CDR2 YYNGEE. The CDR3 covers 15 residues. V lost 3 bases and J 4 bases, leaving 17 bases between the germline ends.

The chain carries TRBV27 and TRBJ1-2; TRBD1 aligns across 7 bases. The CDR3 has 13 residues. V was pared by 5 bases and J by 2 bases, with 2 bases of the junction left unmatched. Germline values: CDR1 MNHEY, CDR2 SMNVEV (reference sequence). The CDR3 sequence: CASSPQGNYGYTF. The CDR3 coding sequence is TGTGCCAGCAGTCCACAGGGGAACTATGGCTACACCTTC.

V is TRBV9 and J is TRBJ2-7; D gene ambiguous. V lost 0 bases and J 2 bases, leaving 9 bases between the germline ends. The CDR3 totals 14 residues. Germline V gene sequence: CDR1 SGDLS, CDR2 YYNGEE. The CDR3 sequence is CASSVGTAAYEQYF. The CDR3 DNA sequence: TGTGCCAGCAGCGTAGGGACGGCAGCCTACGAGCAGTACTTC.

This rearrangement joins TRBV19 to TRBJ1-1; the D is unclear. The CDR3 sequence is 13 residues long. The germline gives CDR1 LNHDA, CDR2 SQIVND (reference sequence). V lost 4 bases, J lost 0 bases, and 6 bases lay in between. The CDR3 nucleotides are TGTGCCAGTAGTACCGCGGTGAACACTGAAGCTTTCTTT. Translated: CASSTAVNTEAFF.

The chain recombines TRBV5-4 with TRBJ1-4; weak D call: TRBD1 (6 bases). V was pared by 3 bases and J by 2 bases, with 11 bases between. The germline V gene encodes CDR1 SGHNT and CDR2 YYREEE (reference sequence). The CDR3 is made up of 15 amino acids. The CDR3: CASSSRGGTNEKLFF. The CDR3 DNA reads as TGTGCCAGCAGCTCCAGGGGAGGTACTAATGAAAAACTGTTTTTT.

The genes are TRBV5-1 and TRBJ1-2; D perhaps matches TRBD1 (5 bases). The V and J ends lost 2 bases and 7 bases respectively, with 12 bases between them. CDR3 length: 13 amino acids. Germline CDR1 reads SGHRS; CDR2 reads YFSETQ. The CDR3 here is CASSFGTASGYTF. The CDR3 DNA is TGCGCCAGCAGCTTCGGGACCGCGTCTGGCTACACCTTC.

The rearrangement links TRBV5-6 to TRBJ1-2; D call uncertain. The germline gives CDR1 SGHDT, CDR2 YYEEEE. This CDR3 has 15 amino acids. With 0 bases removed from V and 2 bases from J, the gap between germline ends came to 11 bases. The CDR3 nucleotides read TGTGCCAGCAGCTTGGCGTTTGGGGTAAACTATGGCTACACCTTC. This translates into CASSLAFGVNYGYTF. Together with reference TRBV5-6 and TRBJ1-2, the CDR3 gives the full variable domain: DAGVTQSPTHLIKTRGQQVTLRCSPKSGHDTVSWYQQALGQGPQFIFQYYEEEERQRGNFPDRFSGHQFPNYSSELNVNALLLGDSALYLCASSLAFGVNYGYTFGSGTRLTVV.

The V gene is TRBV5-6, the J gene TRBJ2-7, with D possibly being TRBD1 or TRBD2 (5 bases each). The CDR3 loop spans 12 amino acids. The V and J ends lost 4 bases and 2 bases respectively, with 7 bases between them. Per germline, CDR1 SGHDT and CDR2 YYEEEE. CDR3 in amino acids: CASSRDPYEQYF. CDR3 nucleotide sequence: TGTGCCAGCAGCCGGGACCCCTACGAGCAGTACTTC.

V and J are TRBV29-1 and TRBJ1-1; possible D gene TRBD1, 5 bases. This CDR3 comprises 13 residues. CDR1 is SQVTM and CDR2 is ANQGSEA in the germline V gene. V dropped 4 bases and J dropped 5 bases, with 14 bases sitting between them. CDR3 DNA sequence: TGCAGCGTTGCGGAAGGGGCGGTTACTGAAGCTTTCTTT. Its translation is CSVAEGAVTEAFF.

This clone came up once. The CDR3 protein is CASSFAGTLAGGQFF. In DNA, the CDR3 is TGTGCCAGCAGCTTTGCAGGCACACTAGCGGGAGGGCAGTTCTTC. V usage is TRBV7-9 and J usage is TRBJ2-1, with 12 positions matching TRBD2. Trimming at V came to 3 bases and at J to 12 bases, leaving 9 bases not matched to a gene. The germline CDR1 and CDR2 sequences are SEHNR and FQNEAQ (reference sequence). The CDR3 covers 15 residues.